The present T cell receptor beta chain was sequenced within a study of CD8 T cells in ankylosing spondylitis. The study's findings and limits: According to the report, clones linked to the disease were significantly enriched in matched synovial fluid samples taken from ankylosing spondylitis patients. Seemingly distinctive of ankylosing spondylitis blood was a TCR beta motif formed by eight highly homologous variants. Previous work reported some of these motif variants in the synovial fluid and blood of reactive arthritis.

TCRdb fed the 5' RACE reads into MiXCR, producing one record per CDR3 protein. The sample lists hundreds of thousands of distinct CDR3 sequences, about 13% occurring once. At least ten counts were recorded for this clonotype. As yet, its antigen is unknown. The CDR3 totals 15 residues. The germline V gene encodes CDR1 MGHDK and CDR2 SYGVNS. V lost 6 bases, J lost 0 bases, and 12 bases lay in between. Sequences were obtained from blood, either unsorted or a sorted T cell fraction (not recorded which). The sequence came from a male donor with ankylosing spondylitis. The chain is built from TRBV25-1 and TRBJ1-3; D unclear. The CDR3 region is CASSLRNPSGNTIYF. The CDR3 nucleotides are TGTGCCAGCAGCCTGCGGAACCCCTCTGGAAACACCATATATTTT.